The 13 T cell receptor beta chains reported below all come from one sample, sequenced in a study of lymphopenia after photon versus proton radiotherapy. Profiling relied on immunoSEQ multiplex PCR, and the TCRdb table lists in-frame clones only, not all of them. The sample shows about 40,000 clones, around 84% of them seen only once. The input for sequencing was peripheral blood, taken from a patient treated with proton-based radiotherapy. These receptors came from a woman aged 70-85 years with pancreatic cancer. Some clones in this sample may be carry-over from other donors' samples.

The chain uses TRBV25-1 and TRBJ2-3, with 10 bases lining up with TRBD2. The CDR3 runs 16 residues. Trimming removed 3 bases from V and 0 bases from J; junction bases left unmatched: 3. The germline CDR1 and CDR2 sequences are MGHDK and SYGVNS. The CDR3 coding sequence is TGTGCCAGCAGTGAGGGACTAGCGTTAAGCACAGATACGCAGTATTTT. Translated: CASSEGLALSTDTQYF. The entire variable domain, with the rest obtained from reference TRBV25-1 and TRBJ2-3, is as follows: EADIYQTPRYLVIGTGKKITLECSQTMGHDKMYWYQQDPGMELHLIHYSYGVNSTEKGDLSSESTVSRIRTEHFPLTLESARPSHTSQYLCASSEGLALSTDTQYFGPGTRLTVL.

The gene calls are TRBV30 and TRBJ1-4; 12 nucleotides match TRBD1. Germline trimming cut 1 base from V and 9 bases from J; bases unmatched to any gene: 3. CDR1 is GTSNPN, CDR2 SVGIG, per germline (reference sequence). The CDR3 spans 14 residues. CDR3 amino acids: CAWSAGQGAKKLFF. The CDR3 DNA reads as TGTGCCTGGAGTGCGGGACAGGGGGCCAAAAAACTGTTTTTT.

This clone was seen a few times. V usage is TRBV6-6 and J usage is TRBJ1-2; 12 bases fit TRBD1. The germline gives CDR1 MNHNY, CDR2 SVGAGI (reference sequence). The CDR3 spans 15 residues. V was clipped by 7 bases and J by 8 bases; unmatched bases: 11. CDR3 in DNA: TGTGCCAGCACACGAACCGGGACAGGGGGCGTCGGCTACACCTTC. This encodes CASTRTGTGGVGYTF.

The rearrangement links TRBV28 to TRBJ2-7; 9 nucleotides agree with TRBD2. CDR3 length equals 18 residues. Germline CDR1 is MDHEN and CDR2 is SYDVKM. J was trimmed by 6 bases and V by 6 bases; bases with no gene match: 21. The CDR3 DNA is TGTGCCAGCAGCCCGGAGAGAGGGGGCTGGCGGGAGGGTTCCGAGCAGTACTTC. Its translation is CASSPERGGWREGSEQYF.

The chain uses TRBV4-1 and TRBJ1-2, with a weak D call TRBD1 (6 bases). The CDR3 extends over 14 amino acids. V was shortened by 0 bases and J by 8 bases, with 13 bases between the two germline ends. Germline-derived CDR1 and CDR2 are MGHRA and YSYEKL. Written as DNA, the CDR3 is TGCGCCAGCAGCCAAGAACAGGGAAAATGGGGCTACACCTTC. Amino acid sequence: CASSQEQGKWGYTF.

This chain links TRBV29-1 with TRBJ2-2; the match to TRBD2 covers 7 bases. This CDR3 is 12 amino acids long. CDR1 is SQVTM, CDR2 ANQGSEA, per germline. Losses at the gene ends were 7 bases for V and 6 bases for J; bases not matched to a gene: 5. This chain's CDR3 is CSAAGLAGELFF. CDR3 DNA sequence: TGCAGCGCCGCCGGACTAGCCGGGGAGCTGTTTTTT.

The DNA for the CDR3 is TGTGCCGCTAGGGCTGGGGCCAACGTCCTGACTTTC. This encodes CAARAGANVLTF. V gene TRBV28 combines with J gene TRBJ2-6; D unclear. Deletions cut 11 bases from V and 2 bases from J, with 7 bases between. Per the germline V gene, CDR1 is MDHEN and CDR2 is SYDVKM. CDR3 length: 12 residues.

This chain uses TRBV7-2 with TRBJ2-7, with 8 bases aligning to TRBD1. The germline CDR1 and CDR2 sequences are SGHTA and FQGNSA. The CDR3 spans 15 residues. V shed 5 bases and J 3 bases; nucleotides not matched to a gene: 9. CDR3 nucleotide sequence: TGTGCCAGCAGCAGGAAACAGGGGGAGTTCTACGAGCAGTACTTC. Its protein product is CASSRKQGEFYEQYF. The full variable domain, rest sourced from reference TRBV7-2 and TRBJ2-7, is GAGVSQSPSNKVTEKGKDVELRCDPISGHTALYWYRQSLGQGLEFLIYFQGNSAPDKSGLPSDRFSAERTGGSVSTLTIQRTQQEDSAVYLCASSRKQGEFYEQYFGPGTRLTVT.

There are a few counts of this clone. The chain links TRBV25-1 to TRBJ2-1; D is unclear. This CDR3 is built from 12 residues. V dropped 3 bases and J dropped 7 bases, with 7 bases sitting between them. Germline assignment: CDR1 MGHDK and CDR2 SYGVNS. The CDR3 DNA follows: TGTGCCAGCAGTGATGAAGGGAATGAGCAGTTCTTC. It yields the protein CASSDEGNEQFF.

This chain links TRBV10-3 with TRBJ2-3; D is unclear. Germline CDR1 and CDR2: ENHRY and SYGVKD. This CDR3 has 15 amino acids. Deletions cut 4 bases from V and 0 bases from J, with 11 bases between. Here the CDR3 DNA reads TGTGCCATCAGTGTTTCAACAGCTAGCACAGATACGCAGTATTTT. This sequence encodes CAISVSTASTDTQYF.

The gene calls are TRBV28 and TRBJ2-7, with 9 bases identical to TRBD1. The V and J ends lost 7 bases and 2 bases, in that order; junction bases with no gene match: 9. Germline CDR1 reads MDHEN; CDR2 reads SYDVKM. The CDR3 has 15 residues. CDR3 sequence reads: CASTLRDREPYEQYF. The CDR3 region has the DNA TGTGCCAGCACCCTAAGGGACAGGGAACCCTACGAGCAGTACTTC.

The V call is TRBV30, the J call TRBJ1-5; 7 nucleotides match TRBD1. Germline-derived CDR1 and CDR2 are GTSNPN and SVGIG (reference sequence). There are 13 residues in the CDR3. With 3 bases clipped from V and 4 bases from J, the junction kept 3 bases outside the gene matches. CDR3 sequence: CAWSIQGNQPQHF. CDR3 coding DNA: TGTGCCTGGAGCATACAGGGGAATCAGCCCCAGCATTTT.

The chain recombines TRBV10-1 with TRBJ2-7; 15 bases match TRBD2. V was pared by 9 bases and J by 2 bases, with 5 bases of the junction left unmatched. This CDR3 is 15 amino acids long. Germline CDR1 WNHNN, CDR2 SYGVQD (reference sequence). The CDR3: CASPGLAGGPYEQYF. For the CDR3, the DNA is TGCGCCAGTCCGGGACTAGCGGGAGGCCCCTACGAGCAGTACTTC.